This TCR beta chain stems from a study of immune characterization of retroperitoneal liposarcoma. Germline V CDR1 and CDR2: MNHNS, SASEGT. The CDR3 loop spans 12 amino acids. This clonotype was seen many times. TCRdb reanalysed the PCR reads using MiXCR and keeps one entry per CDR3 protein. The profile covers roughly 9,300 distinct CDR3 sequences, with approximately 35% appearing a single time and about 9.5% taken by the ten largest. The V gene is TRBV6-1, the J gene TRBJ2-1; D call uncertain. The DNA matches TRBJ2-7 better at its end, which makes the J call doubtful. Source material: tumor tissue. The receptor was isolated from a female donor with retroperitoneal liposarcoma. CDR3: CASSDLQAEQYF. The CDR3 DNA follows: TGTGCCAGCAGCGACCTCCAGGCTGAGCAGTACTTC.